The 24 T cell receptor beta chains presented below share a single source sample, sequenced in a study of OX40 agonist ivuxolimab in advanced cancers. Clones were sequenced by immunoSEQ multiplex PCR, and TCRdb holds only the in-frame ones, with some missing. This sample has tens of thousands of clones, with 91% found just once. The material sequenced was CD4+ or CD8+ T cells sorted from blood, taken in a trial of the OX40 agonist ivuxolimab. The receptor set was obtained from an adult with an advanced solid tumor such as melanoma, head and neck, liver or kidney cancer.

The chain carries TRBV4-1 and TRBJ2-4; 16 positions match TRBD2. V lost 1 base to trimming and J lost 0 bases; unmatched junction nucleotides: 3. The CDR3 has 19 amino acids. Looked up from germline, CDR1 is MGHRA and CDR2 is YSYEKL. Here the CDR3 reads CASSQAGLAGGQAKNIQYF. CDR3 DNA sequence: TGCGCCAGCAGCCAAGCGGGACTAGCGGGAGGGCAAGCCAAAAACATTCAGTACTTC.

This clone was found once. The chain has TRBV28 and TRBJ2-1, with D possibly TRBD2 on 6 matching bases. From germline, CDR1 is MDHEN and CDR2 SYDVKM. The CDR3 has 15 amino acids. V lost 2 bases and J lost 3, with 11 bases in between. CDR3 DNA: TGTGCCAGCAGTTTAGGCGGGATCATCTACAATGAGCAGTTCTTC. Its protein is CASSLGGIIYNEQFF.

This chain connects TRBV7-2 to TRBJ2-7; D is unclear. Per the germline V gene, CDR1 is SGHTA and CDR2 is FQGNSA. Trimming left V 1 base short and J 4 bases short, with 8 bases between. The CDR3 totals 13 residues. The CDR3 spells CASSLGLSYEQYF. CDR3 DNA: TGTGCCAGCAGCTTAGGGTTATCATACGAGCAGTACTTC.

The chain employs TRBV18 and TRBJ2-2, with D possibly TRBD2 on 6 matching bases. Germline V gene sequence: CDR1 KGHSH, CDR2 LQKENI. Trimming took 3 bases from V and 4 from J, leaving 6 bases between them. This CDR3 comprises 13 residues. CDR3 bases: TGTGCCAGCTCACCGGGAGGCACCGGGGAGCTGTTTTTT. It translates to CASSPGGTGELFF.

The chain couples TRBV7-8 to TRBJ2-1, with 11 bases that match TRBD2. The CDR3 totals 15 residues. The germline V gene has CDR1 SGHVS and CDR2 FQNEAQ. Losses at the gene ends were 5 bases for V and 7 bases for J; bases not matched to a gene: 7. In DNA form, the CDR3 reads TGTGCCAGCAGCCTTCTACTAGCGGGAGCAAATGAGCAGTTCTTC. Protein product: CASSLLLAGANEQFF.

The CDR3 loop is CASSPMGGRPQHF. CDR3 coding DNA: TGTGCCAGCTCACCAATGGGTGGTCGACCCCAGCATTTT. The chain carries TRBV18 and TRBJ1-5; D is undetermined. The CDR3 contains 13 residues. V shed 2 bases and J shed 10 bases, with 12 bases lying between them. Germline V CDR1 and CDR2: KGHSH, LQKENI.

CDR3 bases: TGCGCCAGCAGCCAAGAGAAGGGGGGAGAGACCCAGTACTTC. It specifies CASSQEKGGETQYF. This chain links TRBV4-3 with TRBJ2-5; D is perhaps TRBD1 or TRBD2 (6 bases each). The germline V gene encodes CDR1 LGHNA and CDR2 YSLEER. V shed 0 bases and J shed 4 bases, with 9 bases lying between them. CDR3 length equals 14 residues.

The chain carries TRBV28 and TRBJ2-7, with TRBD1 matching over 7 bases. CDR3 length: 14 amino acids. The V gene's germline CDR1 is MDHEN and CDR2 SYDVKM. Losses at the gene ends were 5 bases for V and 3 bases for J; bases not matched to a gene: 7. For the CDR3, the DNA is TGTGCCAGCAGTCTCGGGACAGTTGACTACGAGCAGTACTTC. This encodes CASSLGTVDYEQYF.

This clone was picked up one time. The chain uses TRBV7-9 and TRBJ2-3; D is unresolved. The CDR3 extends over 12 amino acids. Germline CDR1 SEHNR, CDR2 FQNEAQ (reference sequence). V was cut by 4 bases and J by 4 bases, with 6 bases left in between. The CDR3: CASSSSADTQYF. In DNA, the CDR3 is TGTGCCAGCAGCTCATCGGCAGATACGCAGTATTTT.

The V gene is TRBV9, the J gene TRBJ2-7; 12 bases align to TRBD2. This CDR3 has 14 amino acids. Germline CDR1 and CDR2: SGDLS and YYNGEE. Trimming at V came to 5 bases and at J to 4 bases, leaving 4 bases not matched to a gene. The CDR3, as DNA: TGTGCCAGCAGTCTAGCGGGAGGGCCGTACGAGCAGTACTTC. Translating it yields CASSLAGGPYEQYF.

This clone was counted a few times. The chain is built from TRBV4-1 and TRBJ2-5, with 7 nucleotides matching TRBD1. This CDR3 is built from 16 residues. Germline V gene data show CDR1 as MGHRA and CDR2 as YSYEKL. V trimming: 1 base; J trimming: 4 bases; junction bases outside the gene matches: 9. The CDR3 region has the DNA TGCGCCAGCAGCCAAGCCCATCCGGGACAGAGAGAGACCCAGTACTTC. This sequence encodes CASSQAHPGQRETQYF.

The rearrangement links TRBV21-1 to TRBJ2-7; TRBD2 is the table's D call, not checked against the DNA. TRBV21-1 is a known pseudogene. The CDR3 is 18 amino acids. CDR3 protein: CASNGIIRGRTTFYEQYF. For the CDR3, the DNA is TGTGCCAGCAACGGAATAATTCGGGGCAGGACTACATTCTACGAGCAGTACTTC.

The chain carries TRBV11-2 and TRBJ2-7, with 8 bases identical to TRBD2. Per germline, CDR1 SGHAT and CDR2 FQNNGV. The CDR3 is 14 amino acids. The junction had 3 bases not matched to a gene; V was cut back by 3 bases and J by 2 bases. CDR3 DNA: TGTGCCAGCAGCTTTTCGGGGGGGACCTACGAGCAGTACTTC. This codes for CASSFSGGTYEQYF. The whole variable domain, remainder taken from reference TRBV11-2 and TRBJ2-7, is EAGVAQSPRYKIIEKRQSVAFWCNPISGHATLYWYQQILGQGPKLLIQFQNNGVVDDSQLPKDRFSAERLKGVDSTLKIQPAKLEDSAVYLCASSFSGGTYEQYFGPGTRLTVT.

The gene calls are TRBV19 and TRBJ2-2, with D perhaps matching TRBD2 (6 bases). Germline V gene lookup returns CDR1 LNHDA and CDR2 SQIVND (reference sequence). Trimming took 3 bases from V and 3 from J, leaving 17 bases between them. CDR3 length: 17 residues. The CDR3 DNA is TGTGCCAGTAGTATCTTTCGGGCGGGACTCTACACCGGGGAGCTGTTTTTT. Its protein product is CASSIFRAGLYTGELFF.

Worth noting for this clone: This CDR3 is also generated by other DNA sequences in the sample. The chain is built from TRBV30 and TRBJ1-5; a weak D match, TRBD1 (5 bases). V lost 1 base and J 4 bases, leaving 8 bases between the germline ends. The CDR3 runs to 13 residues. Looked up from germline, CDR1 is GTSNPN and CDR2 is SVGIG (reference sequence). CDR3 in DNA: TGTGCCTGGAGTGCCGGGGCGAATCAGCCCCAGCATTTT. The encoded protein is CAWSAGANQPQHF. Drawing the rest from reference TRBV30 and TRBJ1-5, the complete variable domain is SQTIHQWPATLVQPVGSPLSLECTVEGTSNPNLYWYRQAAGRGLQLLFYSVGIGQISSEVPQNLSASRPQDRQFILSSKKLLLSDSGFYLCAWSAGANQPQHFGDGTRLSIL.

This chain links TRBV6-1 with TRBJ1-5, with 10 nucleotides matching TRBD1. Germline V CDR1 and CDR2: MNHNS, SASEGT. V shed 9 bases, J shed 2 bases, and the junction held 7 bases outside the gene matches. The CDR3 contains 15 residues. CDR3 region: CARKTGGVCNQPQHF. CDR3 DNA: TGTGCCAGGAAGACAGGGGGCGTTTGCAATCAGCCCCAGCATTTT.

The chain carries TRBV5-1 and TRBJ2-6; D gene ambiguous. Germline CDR1 and CDR2: SGHRS and YFSETQ. Trimming removed 4 bases from V and 0 bases from J, with 8 bases in between. The CDR3 is 15 amino acids. CDR3 sequence reads: CASSPPRSGANVLTF. CDR3 nucleotide sequence: TGCGCCAGCAGCCCCCCGCGCTCTGGGGCCAACGTCCTGACTTTC.

This chain links TRBV30 with TRBJ1-5; the D is unclear. The CDR3 has 13 amino acids. V lost 4 bases to trimming and J lost 9 bases, with 16 bases between them. CDR1 GTSNPN and CDR2 SVGIG come from the germline V gene (reference sequence). CDR3 DNA sequence: TGTGCCTGGAACCGGGAGCGGGGATCGCCCCAGCATTTT. Translated: CAWNRERGSPQHF.

The rearrangement uses TRBV28 and TRBJ1-6, with TRBD1 matching over 11 bases. V was pared by 5 bases and J by 19 bases, with 19 bases of the junction left unmatched. The V gene's germline CDR1 is MDHEN and CDR2 SYDVKM. The CDR3 sequence is 16 residues long. In DNA, the CDR3 is TGTGCCAGCAGTCCCCCCGCCGGGGACAGGGGGAGATTTGATCACTTT. Its protein product is CASSPPAGDRGRFDHF.

The chain links TRBV18 to TRBJ2-1; 9 nucleotides match TRBD2. The CDR3 length is 16 residues. Germline CDR1 reads KGHSH; CDR2 reads LQKENI. Trimming cost V 6 bases and J 4 bases; bases outside gene matches: 10. CDR3 protein: CASSQLAGAGYNEQFF. The CDR3 DNA follows: TGTGCCAGCTCCCAATTAGCGGGAGCGGGTTACAATGAGCAGTTCTTC. The whole variable domain, filled in from reference TRBV18 and TRBJ2-1, reads NAGVMQNPRHLVRRRGQEARLRCSPMKGHSHVYWYRQLPEEGLKFMVYLQKENIIDESGMPKERFSAEFPKEGPSILRIQQVVRGDSAAYFCASSQLAGAGYNEQFFGPGTRLTVL.

V and J are TRBV21-1 and TRBJ1-5; TRBD1 is the table's D call and was not checked against the DNA. TRBV21-1 is reported as a pseudogene. This CDR3 is built from 17 residues. The CDR3 DNA sequence: TGTGCCAGCAGCAAAGGACAAGGGGGAACAAGCAATCAGCCCCAGCATTTT. Residues: CASSKGQGGTSNQPQHF.

V is TRBV28 and J is TRBJ2-1; TRBD2 aligns across 12 bases. The V gene end was trimmed by 3 bases and the J gene end by 9 bases; junction bases not matched to a gene: 6. CDR3 length: 15 residues. CDR1 is MDHEN and CDR2 is SYDVKM in the germline V gene. CDR3: CASSFPSGRAVEQFF. CDR3 nucleotide sequence: TGTGCCAGCAGTTTTCCTAGCGGGAGGGCCGTTGAGCAGTTCTTC. The full variable domain, completed using reference TRBV28 and TRBJ2-1, is DVKVTQSSRYLVKRTGEKVFLECVQDMDHENMFWYRQDPGLGLRLIYFSYDVKMKEKGDIPEGYSVSREKKERFSLILESASTNQTSMYLCASSFPSGRAVEQFFGPGTRLTVL.

Written as DNA, the CDR3 is TGTGCCAGCAGCCAGCAGGGGTCGAACACCGGGGAGCTGTTTTTT. Amino acid sequence: CASSQQGSNTGELFF. This chain connects TRBV7-3 to TRBJ2-2; weak D call: TRBD1 (6 bases). Per the germline V gene, CDR1 is SGHTA and CDR2 is FQGTGA. Trimming pared 5 bases from V and 0 bases from J, leaving 10 bases between. The CDR3 has 15 amino acids.

The chain links TRBV18 to TRBJ2-3; 9 positions agree with TRBD1. In germline, CDR1 is KGHSH, CDR2 LQKENI. The V gene end was trimmed by 6 bases and the J gene end by 4 bases; junction bases not matched to a gene: 8. This CDR3 is built from 15 residues. CDR3 coding DNA: TGTGCCAGCTCCCCAACAGGGGGCGGGTCAGATACGCAGTATTTT. This translates into CASSPTGGGSDTQYF.